One sample yielded the 27 T cell receptor beta chains listed below, sequenced in a study of control samples from healthy donors and cancer patients. TCRdb's table, derived via immunoSEQ multiplex PCR, lists solely in-frame clones and lacks some. Here the sample spans around 99,000 clones, roughly 90% being singletons. The sequencing sample was made of blood. The receptor source for this set is a woman between 45 and 65 years old in good health.

This clone showed up many times. The chain is built from TRBV13 and TRBJ1-1; D may be TRBD1 (6 bases). Germline V CDR1 and CDR2: PRHDT, FYEKMQ (reference sequence). The CDR3 sequence is 15 residues long. V shed 5 bases and J shed 5 bases, with 18 bases lying between them. The CDR3 reads CASSTRDKMGTEAFF. CDR3 DNA: TGTGCCAGCAGCACCCGGGACAAAATGGGGACTGAAGCTTTCTTT.

CDR3 nucleotides: TGTGCCAGCAGCTTAGGAGGGAGTAGGGCCAAAAACATTCAGTACTTC. Translation gives CASSLGGSRAKNIQYF. The V and J genes are TRBV7-2 and TRBJ2-4; maybe TRBD2 (5 bases). Germline CDR1 SGHTA, CDR2 FQGNSA. V was shortened by 1 base and J by 1 base, with 11 bases between the two germline ends. The CDR3 totals 16 residues.

The rearrangement uses TRBV18 and TRBJ2-3, with 13 bases aligning to TRBD2. The V segment lost 1 base and the J segment 1 base; nucleotides outside the gene matches: 11. The CDR3 consists of 20 residues. CDR1 is KGHSH, CDR2 LQKENI, per germline. CDR3 residues: CASSPLATSGGAIGTDTQYF. As DNA, the CDR3 is TGTGCCAGCTCACCACTCGCCACTAGCGGGGGGGCCATTGGCACAGATACGCAGTATTTT.

This chain connects TRBV7-2 to TRBJ2-7; no firm D call. Germline CDR1 is SGHTA and CDR2 is FQGNSA. Trimming pared 1 base from V and 3 bases from J, leaving 19 bases between. This CDR3 region has 17 residues. For the CDR3, the DNA is TGTGCCAGCAGCTTAGAGGTTTCGGCAGTATACCTCTACGAGCAGTACTTC. Residues: CASSLEVSAVYLYEQYF.

The chain joins TRBV25-1 to TRBJ1-3; D not certain. Germline V gene lookup returns CDR1 MGHDK and CDR2 SYGVNS. With 5 bases removed from V and 2 bases from J, the gap between germline ends came to 10 bases. The CDR3 spans 14 residues. This CDR3 is CASSSWTTGNTIYF. CDR3 nucleotide sequence: TGTGCCAGCAGTTCATGGACGACTGGAAACACCATATATTTT.

The J gene is TRBJ1-1, the V gene TRBV27; D not certain. The CDR3 sequence is 16 residues long. The germline gives CDR1 MNHEY, CDR2 SMNVEV (reference sequence). V was clipped by 5 bases and J by 1 base, with 17 bases between them. CDR3 bases: TGTGCCAGCAGTCTCTATTCTCTATCAGGGAACACTGAAGCTTTCTTT. The encoded protein is CASSLYSLSGNTEAFF.

This chain uses TRBV19 with TRBJ2-4; D may be TRBD1 (6 bases). Germline V gene sequence: CDR1 LNHDA, CDR2 SQIVND (reference sequence). This CDR3 region has 14 residues. Deletions cut 9 bases from V and 6 bases from J, with 18 bases between. The CDR3 DNA sequence: TGTGCCAGCGCCAGACAGGCGGACGGAAACATTCAGTACTTC. Amino acid sequence: CASARQADGNIQYF.

J is TRBJ1-2 and V is TRBV3-1 (or the pseudogene TRBV3-2), with D unresolved. From germline, CDR1 is LGHDT and CDR2 YNNKEL (reference sequence). The CDR3 has 15 residues. Trimming pared 0 bases from V and 5 bases from J, leaving 13 bases between. The CDR3 DNA reads TGTGCCAGCAGCCAAGATCCGAGACCCTCGTATGGCTACACCTTC. Translation gives CASSQDPRPSYGYTF.

The chain couples TRBV30 to TRBJ2-1, with no clear D. Germline loops: CDR1 GTSNPN, CDR2 SVGIG (reference sequence). Trimming left V 1 base short and J 7 bases short, with 8 bases between. The CDR3 is 12 amino acids. CDR3 sequence: CAWSETNNEQFF. The CDR3, as DNA: TGTGCCTGGAGTGAGACCAATAATGAGCAGTTCTTC.

The chain is built from TRBV5-1 and TRBJ1-1; D is unresolved. The CDR3 loop spans 14 amino acids. V was clipped by 1 base and J by 4 bases, with 11 bases between them. Germline loops: CDR1 SGHRS, CDR2 YFSETQ. In DNA form, the CDR3 reads TGCGCCAGCAGCTTGTTCGGGCAGGCCACTGAAGCTTTCTTT. Protein: CASSLFGQATEAFF.

The chain has TRBV4-2 and TRBJ2-5; no clear D gene. The germline V gene encodes CDR1 LGHNA and CDR2 YNFKEQ. V was trimmed by 0 bases and J by 6 bases, leaving 11 bases between them. The CDR3 contains 14 residues. Here the CDR3 DNA reads TGTGCCAGCAGCCAAGATTTGGAAACTCAGACCCAGTACTTC. Residues: CASSQDLETQTQYF.

In this sample, this clone turned up a few times. The V and J genes are TRBV4-1 and TRBJ1-5; a possible D gene is TRBD1 (6 bases). The ends were cut back, 4 bases at V and 1 base at J, with 11 bases in the middle. The CDR3 length is 15 residues. Germline V gene data show CDR1 as MGHRA and CDR2 as YSYEKL. CDR3 residues: CASSLQGGSNQPQHF. CDR3 coding DNA: TGCGCCAGCAGCCTCCAAGGGGGGAGCAATCAGCCCCAGCATTTT.

The genes are TRBV7-3 and TRBJ2-1; a possible D gene is TRBD1 (6 bases). Trimming removed 0 bases at V and 6 bases at J, with 12 bases between. The CDR3 has 15 residues. CDR1 is SGHTA, CDR2 FQGTGA, per germline. This CDR3 is CASSLTPGQSNEQFF. The CDR3 region has the DNA TGTGCCAGCAGCTTAACTCCCGGACAGTCCAATGAGCAGTTCTTC.

This clone was seen only a few times. V and J are TRBV14 and TRBJ2-7; a possible D gene is TRBD2 (7 bases). Germline V gene data show CDR1 as SGHDN and CDR2 as FVKESK. Trimming removed 4 bases from V and 7 bases from J, with 14 bases in between. The CDR3 is made up of 13 amino acids. Written as DNA, the CDR3 is TGTGCCAGCAGCCCCGCGGGGGCGGGGGAGCAGTACGTC. Translated, it gives CASSPAGAGEQYV.

This clone was counted a single time. This chain uses TRBV6-2 or TRBV6-3 with TRBJ1-4, with D unresolved. The germline V and J ends were trimmed by 3 bases and 8 bases, with 10 bases remaining between them. CDR1 and CDR2 (germline): MNHEY, SVGEGT. There are 13 residues in the CDR3. This CDR3 is CASSYKVGEKLFF. The CDR3 nucleotides are TGTGCCAGCAGTTATAAGGTTGGGGAAAAACTGTTTTTT.

This chain links TRBV28 with TRBJ1-1; D is unresolved. V was trimmed by 5 bases and J by 0 bases, leaving 4 bases between them. Germline lookup yields CDR1 MDHEN and CDR2 SYDVKM. The CDR3 totals 12 residues. This CDR3 reads CASSLMNTEAFF. The CDR3, as DNA: TGTGCCAGCAGTCTCATGAACACTGAAGCTTTCTTT.

The rearrangement uses TRBV5-1 and TRBJ2-5; D remains unclear. Germline CDR1 reads SGHRS; CDR2 reads YFSETQ. The V end lost 4 bases, the J end lost 5 bases, and 21 bases lay between the germline ends. CDR3 size: 16 residues. The CDR3 is CASSRTPLGLQETQYF. As DNA, the CDR3 is TGCGCCAGCAGCCGAACCCCTCTGGGCTTGCAGGAGACCCAGTACTTC.

CDR3 nucleotides: TGTGCCAGTAGTATTACAGGGGGCAAAGGCGAGCAGTACGTC. This translates into CASSITGGKGEQYV. The chain has TRBV19 and TRBJ2-7, with 9 bases that match TRBD1. The germline CDR1 and CDR2 sequences are LNHDA and SQIVND (reference sequence). This CDR3 has 14 residues. The ends lost 3 bases at V and 6 bases at J; junction bases unmatched: 6.

The CDR3 here is CASSVTGVQPQHF. The DNA of the CDR3 is TGTGCCAGCTCAGTTACAGGGGTACAGCCCCAGCATTTT. The chain has TRBV18 and TRBJ1-5, with 7 bases aligning to TRBD1. Unmatched junction bases numbered 5, after V lost 5 bases and J lost 7 bases. This CDR3 has 13 residues. The germline gives CDR1 KGHSH, CDR2 LQKENI. The variable domain in full, completed from reference TRBV18 and TRBJ1-5, reads NAGVMQNPRHLVRRRGQEARLRCSPMKGHSHVYWYRQLPEEGLKFMVYLQKENIIDESGMPKERFSAEFPKEGPSILRIQQVVRGDSAAYFCASSVTGVQPQHFGDGTRLSIL.

This clone appeared a few times. This sequence joins TRBV18 and TRBJ1-3; 8 bases map to TRBD1. Germline CDR1 KGHSH, CDR2 LQKENI. J was trimmed by 4 bases and V by 0 bases; bases with no gene match: 5. The length of the CDR3 is 16 residues. CDR3 in amino acids: CASSPPQGATGNTIYF. CDR3 nucleotides: TGTGCCAGCTCACCACCCCAGGGGGCAACGGGAAACACCATATATTTT. The full variable domain, in which reference TRBV18 and TRBJ1-3 provide the parts outside the CDR3, is NAGVMQNPRHLVRRRGQEARLRCSPMKGHSHVYWYRQLPEEGLKFMVYLQKENIIDESGMPKERFSAEFPKEGPSILRIQQVVRGDSAAYFCASSPPQGATGNTIYFGEGSWLTVV.

V and J are TRBV9 and TRBJ2-3; D gene uncertain. The germline V gene encodes CDR1 SGDLS and CDR2 YYNGEE. The germline V and J ends were trimmed by 0 bases and 2 bases, with 10 bases remaining between them. The CDR3 sequence is 15 residues long. The CDR3 sequence: CASSVGPKHTDTQYF. CDR3 sequence (DNA): TGTGCCAGCAGCGTAGGACCCAAACACACAGATACGCAGTATTTT.

The rearrangement joins TRBV4-3 to TRBJ1-1; tentatively, D is TRBD1 (6 bases). The CDR3 is made up of 15 amino acids. Germline CDR1 LGHNA, CDR2 YSLEER. V shed 8 bases and J shed 0 bases, with 16 bases lying between them. The CDR3 DNA sequence: TGCGCCAGCCGCCCCAACAGGGCGCTGAACACTGAAGCTTTCTTT. This gives the protein CASRPNRALNTEAFF.

This chain links TRBV27 with TRBJ1-2; D possibly corresponds to TRBD1 (6 bases). The CDR3 is 14 residues long. Trimming shortened V by 3 bases and J by 4 bases, and 12 bases separated the two germline ends. From germline, CDR1 is MNHEY and CDR2 SMNVEV (reference sequence). CDR3 residues: CASSFRRTAYGYTF. The CDR3 DNA follows: TGTGCCAGCAGTTTTAGGAGGACAGCCTATGGCTACACCTTC.

The rearrangement uses TRBV6-5 and TRBJ1-1; D gene ambiguous. Germline values: CDR1 MNHEY, CDR2 SVGAGI. The CDR3 has 11 residues. V lost 1 base and J lost 10, with 7 bases in between. CDR3 nucleotides: TGTGCCAGCAGTTACTGGGGAGGAGCTTTCTTT. As protein: CASSYWGGAFF.

The chain combines TRBV7-2 with TRBJ2-7; D is unclear. Trimming took 5 bases from V and 6 from J, leaving 14 bases between them. The germline V gene encodes CDR1 SGHTA and CDR2 FQGNSA. This CDR3 comprises 13 residues. The CDR3 bases are TGTGCCAGCAGCGTCTCCGGCCCGAGCGAGCAGTACTTC. It encodes CASSVSGPSEQYF.

Only one count was recorded for this clone. Other nucleotide sequences in the sample specify the same CDR3. The gene calls are TRBV5-1 and TRBJ1-2, with D perhaps TRBD1 (6 bases). CDR3 size: 15 residues. CDR1 is SGHRS and CDR2 is YFSETQ in the germline V gene. The V end was cut by 0 bases, the J end by 4 bases, with 13 bases between. The CDR3 spells CASSLAGGGGYGYTF. CDR3 DNA sequence: TGCGCCAGCAGCTTGGCTGGGGGGGGCGGCTATGGCTACACCTTC.

The rearrangement links TRBV6-2 or TRBV6-3 to TRBJ1-1; the D is unclear. This CDR3 is built from 14 residues. V was trimmed by 4 bases and J by 1 base, leaving 10 bases between them. Germline values: CDR1 MNHEY, CDR2 SVGEGT. The chain's CDR3 is CASSFSRSNTEAFF. The CDR3 nucleotides are TGTGCCAGCAGTTTTTCACGGTCGAACACTGAAGCTTTCTTT.